What follows are 25 T cell receptor beta chains derived from one specimen sequenced in a study of cytotoxic CD8 clonotypes in ibrutinib-treated CLL. Assay used: immunoSEQ multiplex PCR; TCRdb lists only in-frame clones, some missing. The sample holds 250,000 to 350,000 clones; approximately 79% are singletons and the top ten take about 5.3%. The sample was PBMCs, taken at disease progression, from a patient treated with ibrutinib. The receptors were sampled from a human donor with chronic lymphocytic leukemia.

This chain connects TRBV4-2 to TRBJ1-1; D gene uncertain. V was trimmed by 1 base and J by 11 bases, leaving 14 bases between them. Germline V CDR1 and CDR2: LGHNA, YNFKEQ. This CDR3 has 13 residues. The CDR3 sequence is CASSQGNVDDAFF. CDR3 coding DNA: TGTGCCAGCAGCCAAGGGAACGTTGACGACGCTTTCTTT.

This clone was counted only a few times. The V gene is TRBV29-1, the J gene TRBJ1-2; 7 bases map to TRBD1. Trimming took 3 bases from V and 2 from J; bases not matched to a gene: 3. The CDR3 spans 13 residues. Germline lookup yields CDR1 SQVTM and CDR2 ANQGSEA. CDR3 nucleotide sequence: TGCAGCGTTGAGACAGGGATAAACTATGGCTACACCTTC. Its translation: CSVETGINYGYTF. Drawing the rest from reference TRBV29-1 and TRBJ1-2, the complete variable domain is SAVISQKPSRDICQRGTSLTIQCQVDSQVTMMFWYRQQPGQSLTLIATANQGSEATYESGFVIDKFPISRPNLTFSTLTVSNMSPEDSSIYLCSVETGINYGYTFGSGTRLTVV.

The V call is TRBV7-9, the J call TRBJ2-3; 8 nucleotides agree with TRBD1. CDR1 and CDR2 (germline): SEHNR, FQNEAQ (reference sequence). CDR3 size: 17 residues. The trim removed 3 bases at V and 1 base at J, leaving 9 bases unmatched. CDR3 nucleotide sequence: TGTGCCAGCAGCTTCGGGGCAGGGGGCGAGGGCACAGATACGCAGTATTTT. It translates to CASSFGAGGEGTDTQYF.

The rearrangement links TRBV10-3 to TRBJ2-2, with 8 bases identical to TRBD1. The CDR3 has 19 residues. The V gene's germline CDR1 is ENHRY and CDR2 SYGVKD. V was pared by 6 bases and J by 1 base, with 16 bases of the junction left unmatched. The CDR3 loop is CAIREPGQAAVLNTGELFF. CDR3 sequence (DNA): TGTGCCATCAGAGAACCGGGACAGGCCGCCGTCTTGAACACCGGGGAGCTGTTTTTT.

The genes are TRBV7-2 and TRBJ2-2; unclear D gene. V shed 1 base and J shed 3 bases, with 6 bases lying between them. Germline V gene lookup returns CDR1 SGHTA and CDR2 FQGNSA. This CDR3 has 14 residues. As DNA, the CDR3 is TGTGCCAGCAGCTTAGAGGGTTACACCGGGGAGCTGTTTTTT. Residues: CASSLEGYTGELFF.

This clone occurred a few times. The chain employs TRBV15 and TRBJ2-7; D gene uncertain. The V and J ends lost 1 base and 0 bases respectively, with 7 bases between them. The CDR3 has 14 amino acids. CDR1 LNHNV and CDR2 YYDKDF come from the germline V gene (reference sequence). The CDR3 bases are TGTGCCACCAGCAGAGGGACCGGCTCCTACGAGCAGTACTTC. This codes for CATSRGTGSYEQYF. Full variable domain (outside the CDR3, taken from reference TRBV15 and TRBJ2-7): DAMVIQNPRYQVTQFGKPVTLSCSQTLNHNVMYWYQQKSSQAPKLLFHYYDKDFNNEADTPDNFQSRRPNTSFCFLDIRSPGLGDTAMYLCATSRGTGSYEQYFGPGTRLTVT.

V and J are TRBV19 and TRBJ1-1; possibly TRBD1 for D (6 bases). The CDR3 extends over 13 amino acids. V shed 5 bases and J shed 5 bases, with 12 bases lying between them. CDR1 LNHDA and CDR2 SQIVND come from the germline V gene (reference sequence). The CDR3 sequence: CASSLTGTTEAFF. The CDR3 nucleotides read TGTGCCAGTAGTTTAACAGGGACGACTGAAGCTTTCTTT. The complete variable domain, with remaining parts taken from reference TRBV19 and TRBJ1-1, reads DGGITQSPKYLFRKEGQNVTLSCEQNLNHDAMYWYRQDPGQGLRLIYYSQIVNDFQKGDIAEGYSVSREKKESFPLTVTSAQKNPTAFYLCASSLTGTTEAFFGQGTRLTVV.

The rearrangement uses TRBV7-9 and TRBJ1-1; no reliable D call. V shed 1 base and J shed 8 bases, with 11 bases lying between them. The CDR3 is 13 amino acids. Germline lookup yields CDR1 SEHNR and CDR2 FQNEAQ (reference sequence). The CDR3 DNA sequence: TGTGCCAGCAGCTTAGGCTCCGAGACAGAAGCTTTCTTT. Its protein product is CASSLGSETEAFF.

CDR3 nucleotides: TGTGCCAGCAGCTTGGTTGAAAACAGGGGGCGGGCAGGGACCCAGTACTTC. It encodes CASSLVENRGRAGTQYF. The chain links TRBV7-9 to TRBJ2-5; the match to TRBD1 covers 9 bases. The CDR3 loop spans 17 amino acids. Germline V gene sequence: CDR1 SEHNR, CDR2 FQNEAQ (reference sequence). The J segment lost 7 bases and the V segment lost 3 bases, leaving 15 bases of the junction unmatched. Full variable domain (rest looked up from reference TRBV7-9 and TRBJ2-5): DTGVSQNPRHKITKRGQNVTFRCDPISEHNRLYWYRQTLGQGPEFLTYFQNEAQLEKSRLLSDRFSAERPKGSFSTLEIQRTEQGDSAMYLCASSLVENRGRAGTQYFGPGTRLLVL.

The V call is TRBV10-3, the J call TRBJ1-1, with 7 bases fitting TRBD1. V shed 4 bases and J 4 bases; nucleotides not matched to a gene: 12. The CDR3 loop spans 16 amino acids. CDR1 and CDR2 from the germline V gene are ENHRY and SYGVKD. CDR3 region: CAISGKVGGWPTEAFF. As DNA, the CDR3 is TGTGCCATCAGTGGTAAGGTAGGGGGCTGGCCCACTGAAGCTTTCTTT.

The chain has TRBV29-1 and TRBJ2-7, with a possible D match to TRBD2 (5 bases). From germline, CDR1 is SQVTM and CDR2 ANQGSEA. Trimming removed 7 bases from V and 7 bases from J, with 20 bases in between. CDR3 size: 13 residues. The CDR3 DNA is TGCAGCGCCCCGGGGAAACGGCCGGGGGAGCAGTACTTC. Amino acids: CSAPGKRPGEQYF.

The genes are TRBV5-1 and TRBJ2-7; D might be TRBD2 (6 bases). This CDR3 has 13 residues. CDR1 and CDR2 (germline): SGHRS, YFSETQ. The V end was cut by 3 bases, the J end by 1 base, with 8 bases between. The CDR3 DNA sequence: TGCGCCAGCAGCTGGAGGGTATCCTACGAGCAGTACTTC. As protein: CASSWRVSYEQYF.

The rearrangement uses TRBV15 and TRBJ2-3; the D call may be TRBD1 or TRBD2 (5 bases each). The CDR3 covers 18 residues. V dropped 0 bases and J dropped 2 bases, with 18 bases sitting between them. Germline V gene lookup returns CDR1 LNHNV and CDR2 YYDKDF (reference sequence). The DNA for the CDR3 is TGTGCCACCAGCAGAGATTCTTTATTGGGACGGGACACAGATACGCAGTATTTT. Its protein product is CATSRDSLLGRDTDTQYF.

The chain uses TRBV29-1 and TRBJ1-1; TRBD1 matches 7 bases. The CDR3 loop spans 14 amino acids. Germline V gene lookup returns CDR1 SQVTM and CDR2 ANQGSEA. V was pared by 5 bases and J by 11 bases, with 17 bases of the junction left unmatched. The CDR3 bases are TGCAGCGTTCCCAAGACAGGGCAAAAGGGCGAGGCTTTCTTT. Translation: CSVPKTGQKGEAFF.

The V and J genes are TRBV5-4 and TRBJ2-5; 8 bases are shared with TRBD2. CDR1 is SGHNT, CDR2 YYREEE, per germline (reference sequence). Germline trimming cut 3 bases from V and 5 bases from J; bases unmatched to any gene: 9. CDR3 length: 15 residues. CDR3 sequence: CASSYESGGRETQYF. The CDR3 DNA follows: TGTGCCAGCAGCTATGAGAGCGGGGGCAGGGAGACCCAGTACTTC. The whole variable domain, remainder taken from reference TRBV5-4 and TRBJ2-5, is ETGVTQSPTHLIKTRGQQVTLRCSSQSGHNTVSWYQQALGQGPQFIFQYYREEENGRGNFPPRFSGLQFPNYSSELNVNALELDDSALYLCASSYESGGRETQYFGPGTRLLVL.

This chain uses TRBV5-6 with TRBJ2-7; 10 nucleotides align to TRBD2. CDR3 length: 16 amino acids. Trimming took 0 bases from V and 3 from J; bases not matched to a gene: 6. From germline, CDR1 is SGHDT and CDR2 YYEEEE. This CDR3 reads CASSLELLAGNYEQYF. The CDR3 coding sequence is TGTGCCAGCAGCTTGGAGTTACTAGCGGGAAACTACGAGCAGTACTTC.

The chain combines TRBV15 with TRBJ2-3, with D uncertain. Germline V CDR1 and CDR2: LNHNV, YYDKDF (reference sequence). Trimming removed 3 bases at V and 5 bases at J, with 12 bases between. This CDR3 has 14 residues. The CDR3 DNA sequence: TGTGCCACCAGCAGTTATACTCTCGGAGATACGCAGTATTTT. Amino acid sequence: CATSSYTLGDTQYF.

The genes are TRBV10-2 and TRBJ2-5, with 10 bases identical to TRBD1. After removal of 5 bases from V and 5 bases from J, the junction contained 17 bases not matched to a gene. Germline loops: CDR1 WSHSY, CDR2 SAAADI. This CDR3 is 18 amino acids long. Here the CDR3 DNA reads TGCGCCAGCAGTTCACGGGACAGGGGAGGATTTATTCGGGAGACCCAGTACTTC. It codes for CASSSRDRGGFIRETQYF.

CDR3 in DNA: TGCGCCAGCAGCCAAGACCGGGGCCTCGGCAACAATGAGCAGTTCTTC. Encoded protein: CASSQDRGLGNNEQFF. This sequence joins TRBV4-3 and TRBJ2-1; perhaps D is TRBD1 or TRBD2 (5 bases each). This CDR3 comprises 16 residues. Looked up from germline, CDR1 is LGHNA and CDR2 is YSLEER. Trimming cost V 0 bases and J 5 bases, with 14 bases left between them.

V usage is TRBV2 and J usage is TRBJ1-5; tentatively, D is TRBD1 (5 bases). Per germline, CDR1 SNHLY and CDR2 FYNNEI. V was pared by 4 bases and J by 2 bases, with 12 bases between. The CDR3 loop spans 15 amino acids. The CDR3 DNA reads TGTGCCAGCAGTGTGGAGGGGTATGGCAATCAGCCCCAGCATTTT. This translates into CASSVEGYGNQPQHF.

The chain is built from TRBV5-6 and TRBJ2-1; 9 bases map to TRBD1. CDR3 length equals 14 residues. The V gene's germline CDR1 is SGHDT and CDR2 YYEEEE. Trimming removed 5 bases from V and 8 bases from J; junction bases left unmatched: 8. The CDR3 here is CASSWGTGFDEQFF. CDR3 nucleotides: TGTGCCAGCAGTTGGGGGACAGGGTTCGATGAGCAGTTCTTC.

The J gene is TRBJ2-5, the V gene TRBV7-2; 8 bases align to TRBD1. The CDR3 covers 17 residues. After removal of 5 bases from V and 1 base from J, the junction contained 12 bases not matched to a gene. CDR1 and CDR2 from the germline V gene are SGHTA and FQGNSA. In nucleotides, the CDR3 is TGTGCCAGCAGCCTCCGGGACAGGACGTTTGTCCAAGAGACCCAGTACTTC. Residues: CASSLRDRTFVQETQYF.

This clone appeared once. The chain uses TRBV12-5 and TRBJ2-2; possible D gene TRBD1, 6 bases. V was trimmed by 2 bases and J by 4 bases, leaving 17 bases between them. The CDR3 is made up of 17 amino acids. Germline values: CDR1 LGHNT, CDR2 FRNRAP. CDR3 in amino acids: CASGLRYYQGLTGELFF. In DNA, the CDR3 is TGTGCTAGTGGTTTGAGGTATTATCAGGGGCTCACCGGGGAGCTGTTTTTT.

This chain's CDR3 is CASNGHKNTGELFF. The CDR3 DNA reads TGTGCCAGCAATGGACATAAGAACACCGGGGAGCTGTTTTTT. The chain is built from TRBV2 and TRBJ2-2; TRBD1 is a possible D gene (5 bases). V shed 7 bases and J shed 1 base, with 10 bases lying between them. CDR3 length: 14 residues. Germline V gene sequence: CDR1 SNHLY, CDR2 FYNNEI.

This clone was counted only a few times. This chain links TRBV5-6 with TRBJ2-2, with 11 bases identical to TRBD2. The germline gives CDR1 SGHDT, CDR2 YYEEEE. J gave up 1 base and V 0 bases, and 2 bases lay outside the gene matches. The CDR3 runs 17 residues. The CDR3 loop is CASSLGLAGWNTGELFF. The DNA for the CDR3 is TGTGCCAGCAGCTTGGGACTAGCGGGATGGAACACCGGGGAGCTGTTTTTT.